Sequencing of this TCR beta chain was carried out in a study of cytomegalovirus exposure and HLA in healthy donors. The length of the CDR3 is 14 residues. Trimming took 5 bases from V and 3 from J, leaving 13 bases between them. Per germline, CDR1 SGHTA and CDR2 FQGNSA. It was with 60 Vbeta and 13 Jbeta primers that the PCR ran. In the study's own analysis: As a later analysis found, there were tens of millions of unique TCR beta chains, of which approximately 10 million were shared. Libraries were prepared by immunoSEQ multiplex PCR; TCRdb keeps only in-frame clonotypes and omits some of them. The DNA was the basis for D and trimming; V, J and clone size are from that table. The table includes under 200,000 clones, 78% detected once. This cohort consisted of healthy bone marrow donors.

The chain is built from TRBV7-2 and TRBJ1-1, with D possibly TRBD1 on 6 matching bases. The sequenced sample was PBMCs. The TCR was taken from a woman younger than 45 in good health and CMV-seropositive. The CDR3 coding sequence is TGTGCCAGCAGCCAACTTCCAGGGGACACTGAAGCTTTCTTT. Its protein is CASSQLPGDTEAFF.